This record concerns one TCR beta chain sequence. Trimming took 1 base from V and 1 from J; bases not matched to a gene: 13. Germline-derived CDR1 and CDR2 are LNHDA and SQIVND (reference sequence). The CDR3 is 18 amino acids. The sample originates from a study of blood T cell repertoires in COVID-19. Libraries were prepared by immunoSEQ multiplex PCR; TCRdb keeps only in-frame clonotypes and omits some of them. The data hold roughly 260,000 clones, with nearly 90% observed a single time. The source is a woman aged 40 to 50 who had recovered from COVID-19. The chain employs TRBV19 and TRBJ2-7; TRBD1 aligns across 7 bases. Sample: peripheral blood. The CDR3 spells CASSIGTGALRGSYEQYF. Here the CDR3 DNA reads TGTGCCAGTAGTATAGGCACAGGGGCCCTCCGCGGGTCCTACGAGCAGTACTTC.